The rows below give T cell receptor beta chains drawn from one sample of a study of T cells in Graves' hyperthyroidism and ophthalmopathy. TCRdb re-derived calls from the multiplex PCR reads in MiXCR, one entry per CDR3 protein. The sample carries about 510,000 distinct CDR3 sequences, 12% to 15% recorded once. Sample: blood. The receptors were sampled from a woman aged 40 to 50 with Graves' hyperthyroidism. Each CDR3 is given with its conserved first and last residue. The D gene is left open where the match is weak. Clone size is given for some rows only: seen once, a few or many times, or a class if the clone is expanded.

clone_size	d_call	v_call	j_call	cdr3_nt	cdr3_aa
many	TRBD2	TRBV12-5	TRBJ2-7	TGTGCTAGTGCTTTCTTGTCCCCTTTACAGTCTCTGGCGGGAGGGCTGGGCGAGCAGTACTTC	CASAFLSPLQSLAGGLGEQYF
many	TRBD2	TRBV2	TRBJ2-7	TGTGCCAGCAGTTCGACCGAAGCGGGGGAGCAGTACTTC	CASSSTEAGEQYF
many	TRBD2	TRBV2	TRBJ2-7	TGTGCCAGCAGCATGACTAGCGGGGGCTACGAGCAGTACTTC	CASSMTSGGYEQYF
-	TRBD2	TRBV4-1	TRBJ2-1	TGCGCCAGCAGCCAAGGGCCGCCAGCGGGAGGGATCGATGAGCAGTTCTTC	CASSQGPPAGGIDEQFF
many	TRBD2	TRBV24-1	TRBJ2-1	TGTGCCACCAGTGATTCGGGAAGGCTAGCGGGTTTCTACAATGAGCAGTTCTTC	CATSDSGRLAGFYNEQFF
many	-	TRBV27	TRBJ2-7	TGTGCCAGCACTACGGGGGATAACGAGCAGTACTTC	CASTTGDNEQYF
few	TRBD2	TRBV20-1	TRBJ2-5	TGCAGTGCTCCCCTTCGCCTAGCGGGAGGCCCATACCAAGAGACCCAGTACTTC	CSAPLRLAGGPYQETQYF
many	TRBD1	TRBV11-1	TRBJ2-5	TGTGCCAGCAGCCGCGGGACAGGGACTTCCCCCGACCAAGAGACCCAGTACTTC	CASSRGTGTSPDQETQYF
-	-	TRBV6-1	TRBJ2-1	TGTGCCAGCAGCATAGGGGTAGCGTATCCCTACAATGAGCAGTTCTTC	CASSIGVAYPYNEQFF
-	-	TRBV7-6	TRBJ1-1	TGTGCCAGCAGCCTTAGTCCCGGGGCCAACACTGAAGCTTTCTTT	CASSLSPGANTEAFF
-	-	TRBV6-5	TRBJ2-2	TGTGCCAGCAGTTACGCGGGACAGTTCACCGGGGAGCTGTTTTTT	CASSYAGQFTGELFF
many	-	TRBV28	TRBJ1-2	TGTGCCAGCAGTTTAAGCTGGTCGGGGGGCGAAGGCTACACCTTC	CASSLSWSGGEGYTF
-	TRBD1	TRBV15	TRBJ2-6	TGTGCCACCAAGGGACAGGGGGCTGGGGCCAACGTCCTGACTTTC	CATKGQGAGANVLTF
many	TRBD2	TRBV12-3/TRBV12-4	TRBJ2-3	TGTGCCAGCAGCTCCGGACTAGCCCCTAGCACAGATACGCAGTATTTT	CASSSGLAPSTDTQYF
-	TRBD1	TRBV19	TRBJ2-7	TGTGCCAGTACTTCCGGGACAGGGCCCTCCTACGAGCAGTACTTC	CASTSGTGPSYEQYF
-	-	TRBV20-1	TRBJ2-5	TGCAGTGCTAGAGTTTTTCAGGGACGCCCAATTTTTCTAGAGACCCAGTACTTC	CSARVFQGRPIFLETQYF
many	-	TRBV27	TRBJ1-5	TGTGCCAGCAGTTTATGGGGGAGGGGTCGGGGGAGCAATCAGCCCCAGCATTTT	CASSLWGRGRGSNQPQHF
many	TRBD1	TRBV18	TRBJ2-7	TGTGCCAGCTCGTCCGACAGGGCCGAGCAGTACTTC	CASSSDRAEQYF
many	TRBD1	TRBV12-5	TRBJ2-7	TGTGCTAGTGGTCTCCGGGACAGCTCCTACGAGCAGTACTTC	CASGLRDSSYEQYF
many	TRBD2	TRBV24-1	TRBJ2-7	TGTGCCACCAGTGCCCTAGCGGAGGAAGAGCAGTACTTC	CATSALAEEEQYF
-	TRBD2	TRBV20-1	TRBJ2-1	TGCAGTGCTAGGCGGGCTAGCGGGAGTTTAAGTATATCCTACAATGAGCAGTTCTTC	CSARRASGSLSISYNEQFF
-	-	TRBV19	TRBJ2-2	TGTGCCAGTAGTATCCAGGCAGGGAACACCGGGGAGCTGTTTTTT	CASSIQAGNTGELFF
-	-	TRBV15	TRBJ2-1	TGTGCCACCAGCAGCCGATTAGGGTCCTACAATGAGCAGTTCTTC	CATSSRLGSYNEQFF
many	TRBD1	TRBV28	TRBJ1-6	TGTGCCAGCAGTCGACAGGGGGTAATTTCACCCCTCCACTTT	CASSRQGVISPLHF
many	-	TRBV4-2	TRBJ2-7	TGTGCCAGCAGCCAGTCGGGGTTCGAGCAGTACTTC	CASSQSGFEQYF
few	TRBD1	TRBV12-3/TRBV12-4	TRBJ1-3	TGTGCCAGCAGACAGGGGTCTGGAAACACCATATATTTT	CASRQGSGNTIYF
many	-	TRBV12-3/TRBV12-4	TRBJ2-2	TGTGCCAGCAGTGCCCCCGGGCCTAACACCGGGGAGCTGTTTTTT	CASSAPGPNTGELFF
many	-	TRBV18	TRBJ2-7	TGTGCCAGCCCCCTTGTGGGAGACGGGGAGCAGTACTTC	CASPLVGDGEQYF
-	TRBD1	TRBV5-6	TRBJ1-1	TGTGCCAGCAGCTTGGTTAGGACAGGGGCGAACACTGAAGCTTTCTTT	CASSLVRTGANTEAFF
many	TRBD2	TRBV20-1	TRBJ2-7	TGCAGTGCTAGTCGGAGCGGGGGGACCTACGAGCAGTACTTC	CSASRSGGTYEQYF
few	-	TRBV11-2	TRBJ2-1	TGTGCCAGCAGCTTAGCGCCCCGACAGGCAAGCATTTTCTTC	CASSLAPRQASIFF
-	-	TRBV7-9	TRBJ2-3	TGTGCCAGCAGTTTGGAACTAGGGGCGAGGGCAGATACGCAGTATTTT	CASSLELGARADTQYF
many	TRBD2	TRBV28	TRBJ2-7	TGTGCCAGCAGTCCACCGGGGGGTTACGAGCAGTACTTC	CASSPPGGYEQYF
many	TRBD2	TRBV3-1	TRBJ2-7	TGTGCCAGCAGCCCGCCCGCGGGAGGTGCCTACGAGCAGTACTTC	CASSPPAGGAYEQYF
few	TRBD1	TRBV25-1	TRBJ1-1	TGTGCCAGCAGTGAACTTACTGCCAGGGGGCTTAGCACTGAAGCTTTCTTT	CASSELTARGLSTEAFF
few	-	TRBV27	TRBJ1-6	TGTGCCAGCAGTCCCACCCTACTTCGAACCCGAAGGTCTTATAATTCACCCCTCCACTTT	CASSPTLLRTRRSYNSPLHF
-	-	TRBV2	TRBJ1-3	TGTGCCAGCAGTGAGACAGTCCCGATTGTTATGAGCTCTGGAAACACCATATATTTT	CASSETVPIVMSSGNTIYF
many	TRBD2	TRBV15	TRBJ2-3	TGTGCCACCAGCGCCAGACTAGCGGGAGATGGCACAGATACGCAGTATTTT	CATSARLAGDGTDTQYF
many	-	TRBV6-1	TRBJ1-2	TGTGCCAGCAGTGTAAGTCAGTCAAACTATGGCTACACCTTC	CASSVSQSNYGYTF
few	TRBD1	TRBV28	TRBJ2-5	TGTGCCAGCAGTATCCAAGGGGGCCAAGTGGAGACCCAGTACTTC	CASSIQGGQVETQYF
many	TRBD1	TRBV6-6	TRBJ2-7	TGTGCCAGCAGTACTCGACAGGGACCCTACGAGCAGTACTTC	CASSTRQGPYEQYF